This T cell receptor (beta chain) stems from a study of human T cells and chemical hapten exposure. Study-wide context: Per-sample TCR yield variability stemmed mainly from small pooled library volume differences.

As to time point: healthy volunteer bleed at 6 weeks. Blood, whole and unfractionated, served as the source for total RNA extraction. The library labeled individual cDNA molecules by adding unique molecular identifiers to them. As processed by the authors: Per sample, the median was 95,638 TCRs, with values from approximately 25,000 to 650,000. TCRdb processed the RACE reads anew with MiXCR; each CDR3 protein has one entry. These V and J calls derive from TCRdb rather than the authors' analysis. The sample includes roughly 80,000 distinct CDR3 sequences, about 9.2% seen only once; the top ten take 1.5% to 2%. CDR3 length equals 16 residues. Trimming cost V 1 base and J 2 bases, with 11 bases left between them. CDR1 and CDR2 (germline): LGHDT, YNNKEL (reference sequence).

The sequencing sample was made of whole blood. The source of this sequence is a female donor in good health. Some clones in this sample may be carry-over from other donors' samples. This chain connects TRBV3-1 to TRBJ2-2; weak D call: TRBD1 (6 bases). DNA of the CDR3: TGTGCCAGCAGCCAAGTTGGACAGATAAACACCGGGGAGCTGTTTTTT. Encoded protein: CASSQVGQINTGELFF.